The 20 T cell receptor beta chains listed next were all sequenced from one sample in a study of siplizumab effects on memory and regulatory T cells. TCRdb's table, derived via immunoSEQ multiplex PCR, lists solely in-frame clones and lacks some. Here the sample spans some 100,000 clones, about 91% being singletons. The sequenced material came from Tregs sorted from blood. These receptors originate from a human donor in good health.

The V and J genes are TRBV2 and TRBJ1-1; D gene ambiguous. The CDR3 is 15 amino acids. The V end was cut by 2 bases, the J end by 1 base, with 11 bases between. CDR1 is SNHLY, CDR2 FYNNEI, per germline. The CDR3 DNA reads TGTGCCAGCAGTGAATATCGAGGACCGAACACTGAAGCTTTCTTT. Residues: CASSEYRGPNTEAFF.

J is TRBJ2-5 and V is TRBV5-4; possible D gene TRBD2, 5 bases. This CDR3 contains 14 residues. Germline values: CDR1 SGHNT, CDR2 YYREEE (reference sequence). Trimming took off 0 bases at V and 3 bases at J, with 9 bases between the two ends. The CDR3 DNA reads as TGTGCCAGCAGCTTGGTATCCGGGGAAGAGACCCAGTACTTC. It specifies CASSLVSGEETQYF.

The J gene is TRBJ1-2, the V gene TRBV28; D unresolved. Germline CDR1 is MDHEN and CDR2 is SYDVKM. CDR3 length equals 11 residues. Deletions cut 3 bases from V and 7 bases from J, with 6 bases between. This chain's CDR3 is CASSFYGGYTF. The CDR3 DNA sequence: TGTGCCAGCAGTTTCTACGGTGGCTACACCTTC.

The chain uses TRBV5-1 and TRBJ2-3; TRBD2 aligns across 7 bases. Looked up from germline, CDR1 is SGHRS and CDR2 is YFSETQ. The CDR3 spans 16 residues. The junction had 10 bases not matched to a gene; V was cut back by 2 bases and J by 4 bases. DNA of the CDR3: TGCGCCAGCAGCTTAGGACTAGTTCAAAGTGCAGATACGCAGTATTTT. Protein sequence: CASSLGLVQSADTQYF.

The rearrangement uses TRBV5-4 and TRBJ2-3; 9 bases map to TRBD2. The CDR3 sequence is 17 residues long. The trim removed 4 bases at V and 3 bases at J, leaving 12 bases unmatched. CDR1 SGHNT and CDR2 YYREEE come from the germline V gene (reference sequence). CDR3 sequence reads: CASSEPRLAEATDTQYF. CDR3 coding DNA: TGTGCCAGCAGCGAACCAAGACTAGCGGAAGCAACAGATACGCAGTATTTT.

The chain uses TRBV5-1 and TRBJ2-5; D not certain. With 1 base removed from V and 3 bases from J, the gap between germline ends came to 10 bases. This CDR3 spans 14 amino acids. The germline V gene encodes CDR1 SGHRS and CDR2 YFSETQ. Here the CDR3 DNA reads TGCGCCAGCAGCTTGTTGGCGGTCGAAGAGACCCAGTACTTC. It translates to CASSLLAVEETQYF.

The gene calls are TRBV7-3 and TRBJ2-2, with 16 bases lining up with TRBD2. V was clipped by 4 bases and J by 6 bases; unmatched bases: 5. From germline, CDR1 is SGHTA and CDR2 FQGTGA. The CDR3 is 17 amino acids. The CDR3 DNA reads as TGTGCCAGCAGCTCCACCGGGACTAGCGGGAGGGCCGGGGAGCTGTTTTTT. Translating gives CASSSTGTSGRAGELFF.

V is TRBV28 and J is TRBJ2-6, with TRBD2 matching over 7 bases. In germline, CDR1 is MDHEN, CDR2 SYDVKM. V was clipped by 8 bases and J by 2 bases; unmatched bases: 12. CDR3 length equals 17 residues. DNA of the CDR3: TGTGCCAGCTCTTCACCCCTGGGGGGGACTGGGGCCAACGTCCTGACTTTC. Translating gives CASSSPLGGTGANVLTF.

CDR3 region: CASSISSGRQVNRDEQYF. For the CDR3, the DNA is TGTGCCAGTAGTATATCTTCCGGGAGGCAGGTCAATCGGGACGAGCAGTACTTC. The chain combines TRBV19 with TRBJ2-7; 7 nucleotides match TRBD2. CDR3 length: 18 residues. Germline CDR1 LNHDA, CDR2 SQIVND (reference sequence). Trimming took 2 bases from V and 5 from J; bases not matched to a gene: 18. Drawing the rest from reference TRBV19 and TRBJ2-7, the complete variable domain is DGGITQSPKYLFRKEGQNVTLSCEQNLNHDAMYWYRQDPGQGLRLIYYSQIVNDFQKGDIAEGYSVSREKKESFPLTVTSAQKNPTAFYLCASSISSGRQVNRDEQYFGPGTRLTVT.

The rearrangement uses TRBV30 and TRBJ2-1, with TRBD2 matching 9 bases. The CDR3 is made up of 18 amino acids. The germline V gene has CDR1 GTSNPN and CDR2 SVGIG (reference sequence). Trimming at V came to 0 bases and at J to 6 bases, leaving 15 bases not matched to a gene. In DNA form, the CDR3 reads TGTGCCTGGAGTGTCCTAGCCCCCCTAGCGGGATTTTTCAATGAGCAGTTCTTC. It specifies CAWSVLAPLAGFFNEQFF.

This rearrangement joins TRBV18 to TRBJ1-2; weak D call: TRBD1 (5 bases). CDR1 is KGHSH, CDR2 LQKENI, per germline. This CDR3 has 15 amino acids. V was pared by 6 bases and J by 8 bases, with 22 bases between. The CDR3 spells CASSPSSQGGYGYTF. The CDR3 DNA sequence: TGTGCCAGCTCGCCATCCTCCCAGGGAGGATACGGCTACACCTTC.

V and J are TRBV25-1 and TRBJ1-1; a possible D gene is TRBD1 (6 bases). CDR3 size: 13 residues. CDR1 and CDR2 (germline): MGHDK, SYGVNS. Trimming cost V 4 bases and J 5 bases, with 11 bases left between them. For the CDR3, the DNA is TGTGCCAGCAGTGGCACAGGGCGGACTGAAGCTTTCTTT. It is translated as CASSGTGRTEAFF.

V usage is TRBV19 and J usage is TRBJ2-7, with 8 bases fitting TRBD2. CDR1 is LNHDA, CDR2 SQIVND, per germline (reference sequence). The CDR3 extends over 14 amino acids. After removal of 5 bases from V and 3 bases from J, the junction contained 6 bases not matched to a gene. CDR3 in amino acids: CASSPGLAVYEQYF. CDR3 nucleotides: TGTGCCAGTAGTCCCGGACTAGCTGTCTACGAGCAGTACTTC.

This sequence joins TRBV6-5 and TRBJ2-5; D possibly matches TRBD1 or TRBD2 (5 bases each). The CDR3 runs 14 residues. The germline gives CDR1 MNHEY, CDR2 SVGAGI. V lost 5 bases and J lost 3, with 13 bases in between. The CDR3 nucleotides read TGTGCCAGCAGTGAACCGAGGGGAAAAGAGACCCAGTACTTC. Translation: CASSEPRGKETQYF.

The chain combines TRBV19 with TRBJ1-2, with 7 nucleotides matching TRBD1. Germline lookup yields CDR1 LNHDA and CDR2 SQIVND (reference sequence). The length of the CDR3 is 14 residues. V gave up 6 bases and J gave up 6 bases; unmatched junction bases: 10. This chain's CDR3 is CASSLTGRSHGYTF. Here the CDR3 DNA reads TGTGCCAGTAGCCTGACAGGGAGATCCCATGGCTACACCTTC.

The V and J genes are TRBV5-1 and TRBJ2-2; the D is unclear. Germline-derived CDR1 and CDR2 are SGHRS and YFSETQ. The CDR3 totals 16 residues. V was trimmed by 0 bases and J by 0 bases, leaving 9 bases between them. Here the CDR3 reads CASSLVDTANTGELFF. The CDR3 DNA sequence: TGCGCCAGCAGCTTGGTTGACACCGCGAACACCGGGGAGCTGTTTTTT.

This chain links TRBV5-1 with TRBJ1-2; TRBD1 might be the D (6 bases). The CDR3 extends over 13 amino acids. Trimming took 0 bases from V and 8 from J, leaving 11 bases between them. In germline, CDR1 is SGHRS, CDR2 YFSETQ. DNA for the CDR3: TGCGCCAGCAGCTTGGGGGGGCCGACGGGCTACACCTTC. It encodes CASSLGGPTGYTF.

The chain has TRBV19 and TRBJ1-1, with a tentative D call TRBD1 (5 bases). Trimming removed 0 bases from V and 0 bases from J, with 14 bases in between. CDR3 length equals 17 residues. Germline CDR1 is LNHDA and CDR2 is SQIVND (reference sequence). The CDR3 DNA reads TGTGCCAGTAGTATAGACCTACGAGACAGATTGAACACTGAAGCTTTCTTT. Its protein is CASSIDLRDRLNTEAFF.

J is TRBJ1-2 and V is TRBV29-1; no clear D. This CDR3 has 12 residues. Trimming pared 8 bases from V and 3 bases from J, leaving 13 bases between. The V gene's germline CDR1 is SQVTM and CDR2 ANQGSEA. CDR3: CSTGRLDYGYTF. CDR3 bases: TGCAGCACCGGTAGGTTGGACTATGGCTACACCTTC. Combining the CDR3 with reference TRBV29-1 and TRBJ1-2 gives the whole variable domain SAVISQKPSRDICQRGTSLTIQCQVDSQVTMMFWYRQQPGQSLTLIATANQGSEATYESGFVIDKFPISRPNLTFSTLTVSNMSPEDSSIYLCSTGRLDYGYTFGSGTRLTVV.

V gene TRBV5-5 combines with J gene TRBJ1-3, with D possibly being TRBD1 (5 bases). This CDR3 has 15 residues. V was cut by 0 bases and J by 2 bases, with 9 bases left in between. CDR1 and CDR2 from the germline V gene are SGHKS and YYEKEE (reference sequence). CDR3 loop: CASSLAGTPGNTIYF. The CDR3 coding sequence is TGTGCCAGCAGCTTGGCCGGGACGCCTGGAAACACCATATATTTT.